This passage covers 30 T cell receptor beta chains from one sample sequenced in a study of control samples from healthy donors and cancer patients. Sequencing was performed with immunoSEQ multiplex PCR; in TCRdb, only in-frame clones are kept and a portion is missing. The sample totals 150,000 to 200,000 clones; its top ten clones hold roughly 2%. The source material was blood. The receptor set was obtained from a woman in her 30s in good health.

V gene TRBV11-2 combines with J gene TRBJ2-7, with TRBD2 matching over 7 bases. CDR3 length: 14 residues. In germline, CDR1 is SGHAT, CDR2 FQNNGV. Trimming removed 1 base from V and 2 bases from J; junction bases left unmatched: 2. CDR3 sequence reads: CASSLAGGPYEQYF. The CDR3 DNA follows: TGTGCCAGCAGCTTAGCGGGGGGACCCTACGAGCAGTACTTC.

The chain joins TRBV18 to TRBJ1-1; D is unresolved. This CDR3 has 13 residues. Germline V gives CDR1 KGHSH, CDR2 LQKENI. The V end was cut by 3 bases, the J end by 0 bases, with 5 bases between. The CDR3 is CASSPSVNTEAFF. CDR3 DNA sequence: TGTGCCAGCTCACCGAGTGTGAACACTGAAGCTTTCTTT.

This sequence joins TRBV7-6 and TRBJ2-6; 12 positions agree with TRBD2. The J segment lost 4 bases and the V segment lost 0 bases, leaving 10 bases of the junction unmatched. CDR1 SGHVS and CDR2 FNYEAQ come from the germline V gene. This CDR3 region has 20 residues. The CDR3 loop reads CASSLATSGGYLGGANVLTF. The CDR3, as DNA: TGTGCCAGCAGCTTAGCGACTAGCGGGGGTTACCTAGGCGGGGCCAACGTCCTGACTTTC.

The rearrangement joins TRBV10-2 to TRBJ2-1; 8 positions agree with TRBD2. The CDR3 extends over 15 amino acids. Per germline, CDR1 WSHSY and CDR2 SAAADI. The V segment lost 5 bases and the J segment 5 bases; nucleotides outside the gene matches: 8. The CDR3 region is CASSRAGLVNNEQFF. DNA for the CDR3: TGCGCCAGCAGTAGAGCGGGACTAGTAAACAATGAGCAGTTCTTC.

The chain has TRBV28 and TRBJ1-2; 8 nucleotides line up with TRBD1. The CDR3 consists of 15 residues. The junction had 8 bases not matched to a gene; V was cut back by 4 bases and J by 4 bases. Germline CDR1 reads MDHEN; CDR2 reads SYDVKM. CDR3 sequence reads: CASSSELTGGYGYTF. In DNA, the CDR3 is TGTGCCAGCAGTTCAGAATTAACAGGGGGCTATGGCTACACCTTC.

The rearrangement links TRBV28 to TRBJ1-3; 7 bases match TRBD1. The junction had 5 bases not matched to a gene; V was cut back by 5 bases and J by 4 bases. The CDR3 runs to 14 residues. Germline loops: CDR1 MDHEN, CDR2 SYDVKM. The CDR3 region is CASSIGTEGNTIYF. CDR3 DNA sequence: TGTGCCAGCAGTATCGGGACAGAGGGAAACACCATATATTTT.

The chain is built from TRBV9 and TRBJ1-5; possible D gene TRBD1, 5 bases. Germline assignment: CDR1 SGDLS and CDR2 YYNGEE. The V gene lost 0 bases and the J gene lost 6 bases, with 10 bases spanning the gap. This CDR3 is built from 14 residues. CDR3 amino acids: CASSVDPGPQPQHF. Written as DNA, the CDR3 is TGTGCCAGCAGCGTAGATCCAGGGCCTCAGCCCCAGCATTTT.

The gene calls are TRBV15 and TRBJ1-1; no clear D gene. This CDR3 is built from 14 residues. CDR1 is LNHNV, CDR2 YYDKDF, per germline (reference sequence). Trimming took 1 base from V and 11 from J, leaving 17 bases between them. Here the CDR3 DNA reads TGTGCCACCAGCAGAGGGGCGGGTACGATTGGGGCTTTCTTT. It codes for CATSRGAGTIGAFF.

V usage is TRBV18 and J usage is TRBJ1-4, with unresolved D. CDR1 KGHSH and CDR2 LQKENI come from the germline V gene. The CDR3 covers 16 residues. With 3 bases removed from V and 0 bases from J, the gap between germline ends came to 11 bases. CDR3 loop: CASSPLARATNEKLFF. For the CDR3, the DNA is TGTGCCAGCTCACCCCTTGCAAGGGCAACTAATGAAAAACTGTTTTTT.

The CDR3 DNA reads TGTGCCAGCTCACCAGGGCCCCAGGGGTCCACCGGGGAGCTGTTTTTT. Translated: CASSPGPQGSTGELFF. The chain employs TRBV18 and TRBJ2-2; tentative D call: TRBD1 (6 bases). Germline V gene lookup returns CDR1 KGHSH and CDR2 LQKENI. The CDR3 loop spans 16 amino acids. V was pared by 2 bases and J by 4 bases, with 14 bases between.

On this clone itself: The sample contains more than one DNA sequence encoding this CDR3. The V gene is TRBV3-1 (or the pseudogene TRBV3-2), the J gene TRBJ2-5; D is undetermined. The CDR3 sequence is 11 residues long. Per the germline V gene, CDR1 is LGHDT and CDR2 is YNNKEL (reference sequence). V was clipped by 1 base and J by 5 bases, with 2 bases between them. The chain's CDR3 is CASSQVETQYF. The DNA for the CDR3 is TGTGCCAGCAGCCAAGTTGAGACCCAGTACTTC.

The V and J genes are TRBV28 and TRBJ2-7, with 8 bases identical to TRBD1. The V and J ends lost 10 bases and 2 bases, in that order; junction bases with no gene match: 7. In germline, CDR1 is MDHEN, CDR2 SYDVKM. The CDR3 loop spans 13 amino acids. The CDR3 sequence: CATSDRAAYEQYF. CDR3 in DNA: TGTGCCACCTCGGACAGGGCAGCCTACGAGCAGTACTTC.

The gene calls are TRBV5-5 and TRBJ1-3, with a possible D match to TRBD1 (5 bases). Germline V lookup: CDR1 SGHKS, CDR2 YYEKEE (reference sequence). The V end lost 3 bases, the J end lost 2 bases, and 12 bases lay between the germline ends. CDR3 size: 15 residues. This chain's CDR3 is CASSWDQGTGNTIYF. The CDR3 DNA follows: TGTGCCAGCAGCTGGGACCAGGGAACTGGAAACACCATATATTTT. Looking up the rest from reference TRBV5-5 and TRBJ1-3 gives the full variable domain: DAGVTQSPTHLIKTRGQQVTLRCSPISGHKSVSWYQQVLGQGPQFIFQYYEKEERGRGNFPDRFSARQFPNYSSELNVNALLLGDSALYLCASSWDQGTGNTIYFGEGSWLTVV.

The J gene is TRBJ1-2, the V gene TRBV28; unclear D gene. V was cut by 3 bases and J by 3 bases, with 17 bases left in between. This CDR3 is built from 16 residues. Looked up from germline, CDR1 is MDHEN and CDR2 is SYDVKM. In DNA form, the CDR3 reads TGTGCCAGCAGTTTCGACTGGGGAGGAACGGACTATGGCTACACCTTC. This sequence encodes CASSFDWGGTDYGYTF.

The chain employs TRBV6-5 and TRBJ1-1, with D tentatively TRBD1 (5 bases). V lost 6 bases, J lost 4 bases, and 15 bases lay in between. Germline V CDR1 and CDR2: MNHEY, SVGAGI. The CDR3 has 14 residues. CDR3 residues: CASSPGGWGTEAFF. CDR3 sequence (DNA): TGTGCCAGCAGCCCCGGGGGGTGGGGCACTGAAGCTTTCTTT.

Here the CDR3 reads CASSLPGGYYGYTF. Written as DNA, the CDR3 is TGTGCCAGCAGTTTACCAGGGGGCTATTATGGCTACACCTTC. The chain joins TRBV11-2 to TRBJ1-2, with 8 bases fitting TRBD1. V lost 6 bases and J lost 5; bases outside the gene matches: 8. CDR1 is SGHAT and CDR2 is FQNNGV in the germline V gene. CDR3 length: 14 amino acids. Based on the CDR3 plus reference TRBV11-2 and TRBJ1-2, the full variable domain is EAGVAQSPRYKIIEKRQSVAFWCNPISGHATLYWYQQILGQGPKLLIQFQNNGVVDDSQLPKDRFSAERLKGVDSTLKIQPAKLEDSAVYLCASSLPGGYYGYTFGSGTRLTVV.

The chain has TRBV25-1 and TRBJ1-6, with TRBD1 as a possible D gene (5 bases). Trimming removed 3 bases from V and 1 base from J, with 13 bases in between. Germline CDR1 reads MGHDK; CDR2 reads SYGVNS. The CDR3 is made up of 17 amino acids. The CDR3 sequence: CASSDGRAGSYNSPLHF. Written as DNA, the CDR3 is TGTGCCAGCAGTGACGGCAGGGCAGGTTCCTATAATTCACCCCTCCACTTT. The variable domain in full, with the rest retrieved from reference TRBV25-1 and TRBJ1-6, is EADIYQTPRYLVIGTGKKITLECSQTMGHDKMYWYQQDPGMELHLIHYSYGVNSTEKGDLSSESTVSRIRTEHFPLTLESARPSHTSQYLCASSDGRAGSYNSPLHFGNGTRLTVT.

This rearrangement joins TRBV18 to TRBJ2-7, with D maybe TRBD1 (7 bases). The V end lost 8 bases, the J end lost 3 bases, and 11 bases lay between the germline ends. Germline CDR1 and CDR2: KGHSH and LQKENI. This CDR3 is built from 12 residues. The CDR3 nucleotides are TGTGCCAGCGGAGGGACAGACTACGAGCAGTACTTC. This encodes CASGGTDYEQYF.

This chain joins TRBV28 and TRBJ1-6; a weak D match, TRBD1 (6 bases). Germline CDR1 reads MDHEN; CDR2 reads SYDVKM. Trimming took 6 bases from V and 7 from J, leaving 25 bases between them. The CDR3 is made up of 18 amino acids. This CDR3 reads CASSRWALQGRGNSPLHF. Here the CDR3 DNA reads TGTGCCAGCAGCCGATGGGCCTTACAGGGAAGGGGGAATTCACCCCTCCACTTT.

The V call is TRBV4-2, the J call TRBJ2-7; D gene ambiguous. The CDR3 has 14 amino acids. Per the germline V gene, CDR1 is LGHNA and CDR2 is YNFKEQ. V was pared by 4 bases and J by 2 bases, with 12 bases between. CDR3 nucleotides: TGTGCCAGCAGCCCGGACGGTGATACCTACGAGCAGTACTTC. Protein product: CASSPDGDTYEQYF.

The rearrangement joins TRBV7-9 to TRBJ1-5; D is possibly TRBD1 (6 bases). Germline assignment: CDR1 SEHNR and CDR2 FQNEAQ (reference sequence). The germline V and J ends were trimmed by 1 base and 7 bases, with 11 bases remaining between them. CDR3 length equals 14 residues. This CDR3 reads CASSLGGAGQPQHF. The CDR3 DNA is TGTGCCAGCAGCTTAGGGGGGGCAGGACAGCCCCAGCATTTT.

The DNA for the CDR3 is TGTGCCAGCAGGGTGGCCGGCGGCAGCTATCAGCCCCAGCATTTT. It encodes CASRVAGGSYQPQHF. This chain joins TRBV2 and TRBJ1-5; unclear D gene. CDR1 and CDR2 (germline): SNHLY, FYNNEI. There are 15 residues in the CDR3. V was shortened by 6 bases and J by 5 bases, with 17 bases between the two germline ends. Based on the CDR3 plus reference TRBV2 and TRBJ1-5, the full variable domain is EPEVTQTPSHQVTQMGQEVILRCVPISNHLYFYWYRQILGQKVEFLVSFYNNEISEKSEIFDDQFSVERPDGSNFTLKIRSTKLEDSAMYFCASRVAGGSYQPQHFGDGTRLSIL.

This sequence joins TRBV5-1 and TRBJ1-5, with D uncertain. The CDR3 is made up of 14 amino acids. The germline gives CDR1 SGHRS, CDR2 YFSETQ. V dropped 0 bases and J dropped 7 bases, with 11 bases sitting between them. CDR3 sequence reads: CASSLDDGRQPQHF. In DNA form, the CDR3 reads TGCGCCAGCAGCTTGGACGATGGTCGCCAGCCCCAGCATTTT. The full variable domain, with the rest looked up from reference TRBV5-1 and TRBJ1-5, is KAGVTQTPRYLIKTRGQQVTLSCSPISGHRSVSWYQQTPGQGLQFLFEYFSETQRNKGNFPGRFSGRQFSNSRSEMNVSTLELGDSALYLCASSLDDGRQPQHFGDGTRLSIL.

The chain is built from TRBV4-1 and TRBJ2-1; TRBD1 might be the D (6 bases). V was cut by 4 bases and J by 4 bases, with 8 bases left in between. The germline CDR1 and CDR2 sequences are MGHRA and YSYEKL. The CDR3 has 13 residues. CDR3 bases: TGCGCCAGCAGCCCGACAGGATACAATGAGCAGTTCTTC. Its protein is CASSPTGYNEQFF.

This chain connects TRBV16 to TRBJ2-1; TRBD2 matches at 9 bases. The CDR3 has 15 amino acids. The germline gives CDR1 KGHSY, CDR2 FQNENV. J lost 7 bases, V lost 2 bases, and 6 bases had no gene match. This CDR3 is CASSQILAGGNEQFF. CDR3 DNA sequence: TGTGCCAGCAGCCAAATTCTCGCGGGGGGGAATGAGCAGTTCTTC. Full variable domain (rest looked up from reference TRBV16 and TRBJ2-1): GEEVAQTPKHLVRGEGQKAKLYCAPIKGHSYVFWYQQVLKNEFKFLISFQNENVFDETGMPKERFSAKCLPNSPCSLEIQATKLEDSAVYFCASSQILAGGNEQFFGPGTRLTVL.

Concerning this clone itself: One junction end does not reproduce the germline sequence, and a read error may be involved. The chain carries TRBV5-6 and TRBJ2-3; 7 nucleotides align to TRBD1. In germline, CDR1 is SGHDT, CDR2 YYEEEE. CDR3 length: 15 amino acids. The CDR3 DNA sequence: TGTGCCAGCATCTTCTACCTCAAGGGGGCCCGAAGGGAGATTTTT. This gives the protein CASIFYLKGARREIF.

The J gene is TRBJ2-3, the V gene TRBV19; D is perhaps TRBD1 (6 bases). V shed 7 bases and J shed 2 bases, with 19 bases lying between them. This CDR3 contains 16 residues. Per the germline V gene, CDR1 is LNHDA and CDR2 is SQIVND (reference sequence). This CDR3 is CASTQRGSATTDTQYF. DNA of the CDR3: TGTGCCAGTACCCAAAGGGGGTCCGCAACCACAGATACGCAGTATTTT.

The V gene is TRBV27, the J gene TRBJ2-1; 9 nucleotides line up with TRBD2. The length of the CDR3 is 16 residues. The germline gives CDR1 MNHEY, CDR2 SMNVEV (reference sequence). With V trimmed by 3 bases and J by 5 bases, 8 bases remained unmatched. The CDR3 region is CASSFQAGGRDNEQFF. The CDR3 DNA reads TGTGCCAGCAGTTTTCAGGCGGGGGGGAGAGACAATGAGCAGTTCTTC.

The chain has TRBV11-1 and TRBJ1-6, with unresolved D. The CDR3 is made up of 13 amino acids. The V gene lost 1 base and the J gene lost 9 bases, with 7 bases spanning the gap. Germline V gene lookup returns CDR1 SGHAT and CDR2 FQDESV (reference sequence). CDR3 in amino acids: CASSLVRVSPLHF. The CDR3, as DNA: TGTGCCAGCAGCTTAGTACGGGTTTCACCCCTCCACTTT.

The chain couples TRBV5-4 to TRBJ1-1; the match to TRBD1 covers 10 bases. Germline assignment: CDR1 SGHNT and CDR2 YYREEE (reference sequence). J lost 10 bases, V lost 2 bases, and 8 bases had no gene match. The CDR3 is 14 residues long. The CDR3 here is CASSFPDRGERAFF. The CDR3 coding sequence is TGTGCCAGCAGCTTCCCGGACAGGGGGGAGAGAGCTTTCTTT.